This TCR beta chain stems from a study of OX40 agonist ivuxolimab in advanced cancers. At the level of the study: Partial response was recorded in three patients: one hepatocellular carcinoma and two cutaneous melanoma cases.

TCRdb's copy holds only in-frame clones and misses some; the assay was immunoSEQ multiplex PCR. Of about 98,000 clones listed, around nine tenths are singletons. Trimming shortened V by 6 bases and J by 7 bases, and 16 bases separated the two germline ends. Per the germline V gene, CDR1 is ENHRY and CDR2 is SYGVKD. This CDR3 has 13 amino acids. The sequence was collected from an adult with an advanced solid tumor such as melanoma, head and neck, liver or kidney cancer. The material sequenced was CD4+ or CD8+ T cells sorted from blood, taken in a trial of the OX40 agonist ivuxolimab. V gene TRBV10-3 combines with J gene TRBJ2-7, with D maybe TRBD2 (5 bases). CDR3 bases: TGTGCCATCAGGGAGGACGTTGTGGAAGAGCAGTACTTC. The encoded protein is CAIREDVVEEQYF.